The entry that follows covers one TCR beta chain sequence. The germline gives CDR1 SGHTA, CDR2 FQGNSA. The CDR3 has 12 amino acids. The ends were cut back, 4 bases at V and 2 bases at J, with 4 bases in the middle. This entry is derived from a study of cytomegalovirus exposure and HLA in healthy donors. Method: immunoSEQ multiplex PCR; TCRdb's copy keeps in-frame clones and lacks some. The sample yields 150,000 to 200,000 clones, roughly 80% seen once. V usage is TRBV7-2 and J usage is TRBJ2-3, with unresolved D. The receptor comes from a man aged 25-40 years in good health and CMV-seropositive. Material for sequencing was PBMCs. The CDR3 DNA sequence: TGTGCCAGCAGCTCAAACACAGATACGCAGTATTTT. Its protein is CASSSNTDTQYF.